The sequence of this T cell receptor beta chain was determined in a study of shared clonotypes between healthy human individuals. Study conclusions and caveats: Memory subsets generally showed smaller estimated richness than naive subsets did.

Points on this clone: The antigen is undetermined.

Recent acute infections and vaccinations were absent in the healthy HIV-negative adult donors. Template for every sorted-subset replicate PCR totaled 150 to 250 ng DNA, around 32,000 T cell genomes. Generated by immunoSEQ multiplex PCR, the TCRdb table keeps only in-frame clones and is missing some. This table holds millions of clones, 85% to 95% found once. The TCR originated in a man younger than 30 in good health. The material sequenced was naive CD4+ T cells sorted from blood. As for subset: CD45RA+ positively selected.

The CDR3 loop is CASRKQGTSRFGYTF. The CDR3, as DNA: TGTGCCAGCAGAAAACAGGGGACCTCTCGGTTTGGCTACACCTTC. This sequence joins TRBV28 and TRBJ1-2; 7 positions match TRBD1. The CDR3 runs 15 residues. Trimming took 6 bases from V and 7 from J; bases not matched to a gene: 14. From germline, CDR1 is MDHEN and CDR2 SYDVKM.